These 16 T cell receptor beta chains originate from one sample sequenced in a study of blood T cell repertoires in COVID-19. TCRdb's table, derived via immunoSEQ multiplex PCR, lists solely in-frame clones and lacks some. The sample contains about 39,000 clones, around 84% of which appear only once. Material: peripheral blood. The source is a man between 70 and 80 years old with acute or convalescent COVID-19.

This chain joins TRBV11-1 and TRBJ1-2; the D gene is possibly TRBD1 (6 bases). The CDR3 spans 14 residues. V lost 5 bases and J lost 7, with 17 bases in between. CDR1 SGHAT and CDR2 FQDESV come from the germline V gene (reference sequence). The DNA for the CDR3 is TGTGCCAGCAGCCTGACGACACAGGGACCTGGCTACACCTTC. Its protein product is CASSLTTQGPGYTF.

This chain's CDR3 is CASSWDSGNTIYF. The CDR3 DNA sequence: TGTGCCAGCAGCTGGGACAGCGGAAACACCATATATTTT. The chain employs TRBV7-2 and TRBJ1-3; 7 nucleotides line up with TRBD1. CDR1 SGHTA and CDR2 FQGNSA come from the germline V gene. J was trimmed by 4 bases and V by 4 bases; bases with no gene match: 1. This CDR3 is 13 amino acids long.

The CDR3: CSARRSLGYTF. The CDR3 nucleotides read TGCAGTGCTAGGAGGAGCCTTGGCTACACCTTC. V usage is TRBV20-1 and J usage is TRBJ1-2; unclear D gene. This CDR3 has 11 amino acids. Trimming shortened V by 3 bases and J by 7 bases, and 9 bases separated the two germline ends. Germline values: CDR1 DFQATT, CDR2 SNEGSKA (reference sequence).

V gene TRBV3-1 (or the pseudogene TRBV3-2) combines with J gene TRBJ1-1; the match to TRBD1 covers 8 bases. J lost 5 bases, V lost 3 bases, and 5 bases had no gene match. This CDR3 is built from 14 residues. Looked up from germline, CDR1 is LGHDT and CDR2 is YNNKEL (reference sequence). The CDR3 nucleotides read TGTGCCAGCAGCCAGCAGGGGGCACGAACTGAAGCTTTCTTT. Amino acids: CASSQQGARTEAFF.

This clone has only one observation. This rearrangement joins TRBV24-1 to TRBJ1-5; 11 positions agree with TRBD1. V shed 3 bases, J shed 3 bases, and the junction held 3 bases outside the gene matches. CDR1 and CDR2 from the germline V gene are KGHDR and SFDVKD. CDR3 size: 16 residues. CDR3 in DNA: TGTGCCACCAGTGATCCGGGACAGGGGGACAATCAGCCCCAGCATTTT. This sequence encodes CATSDPGQGDNQPQHF.

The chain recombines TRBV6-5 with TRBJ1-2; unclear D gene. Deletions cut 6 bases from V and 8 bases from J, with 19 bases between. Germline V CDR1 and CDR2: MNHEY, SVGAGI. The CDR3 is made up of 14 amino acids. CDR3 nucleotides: TGTGCCAGCAGCACCCCCGGGTTCCTAGGAGGCTACACCTTC. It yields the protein CASSTPGFLGGYTF.

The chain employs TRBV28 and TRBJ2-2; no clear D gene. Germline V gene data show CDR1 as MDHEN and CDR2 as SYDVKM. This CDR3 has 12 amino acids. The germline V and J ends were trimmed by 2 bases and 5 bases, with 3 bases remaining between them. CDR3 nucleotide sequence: TGTGCCAGCAGTTTACCAACCGGGGAGCTGTTTTTT. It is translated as CASSLPTGELFF.

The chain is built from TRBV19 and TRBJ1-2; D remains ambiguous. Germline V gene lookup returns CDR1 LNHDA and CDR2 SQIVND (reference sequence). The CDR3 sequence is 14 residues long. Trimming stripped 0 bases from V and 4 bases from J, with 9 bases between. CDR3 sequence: CASSIELRFYGYTF. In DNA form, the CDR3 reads TGTGCCAGTAGTATAGAACTCCGCTTCTATGGCTACACCTTC. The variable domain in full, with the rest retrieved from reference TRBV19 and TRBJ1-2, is DGGITQSPKYLFRKEGQNVTLSCEQNLNHDAMYWYRQDPGQGLRLIYYSQIVNDFQKGDIAEGYSVSREKKESFPLTVTSAQKNPTAFYLCASSIELRFYGYTFGSGTRLTVV.

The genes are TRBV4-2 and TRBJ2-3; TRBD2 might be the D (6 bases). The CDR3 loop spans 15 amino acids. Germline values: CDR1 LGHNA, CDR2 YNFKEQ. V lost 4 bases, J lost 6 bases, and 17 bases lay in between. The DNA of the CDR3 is TGTGCCAGCAGCCGGGTGTCAGGAGGGACGGATACGCAGTATTTT. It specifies CASSRVSGGTDTQYF.

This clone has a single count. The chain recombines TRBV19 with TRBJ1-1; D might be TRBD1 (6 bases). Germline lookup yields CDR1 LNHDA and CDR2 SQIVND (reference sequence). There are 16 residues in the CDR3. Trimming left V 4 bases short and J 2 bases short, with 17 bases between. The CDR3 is CASSKSHRAYNTEAFF. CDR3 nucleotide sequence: TGTGCCAGTAGTAAAAGCCACAGGGCCTACAACACTGAAGCTTTCTTT.

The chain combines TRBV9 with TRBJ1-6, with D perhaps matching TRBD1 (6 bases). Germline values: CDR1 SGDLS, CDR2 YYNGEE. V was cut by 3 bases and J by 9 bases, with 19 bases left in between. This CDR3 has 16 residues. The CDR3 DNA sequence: TGTGCCAGCAGCGGAGATCTTACAGGGTCGGGTTCACCCCTCCACTTT. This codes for CASSGDLTGSGSPLHF.

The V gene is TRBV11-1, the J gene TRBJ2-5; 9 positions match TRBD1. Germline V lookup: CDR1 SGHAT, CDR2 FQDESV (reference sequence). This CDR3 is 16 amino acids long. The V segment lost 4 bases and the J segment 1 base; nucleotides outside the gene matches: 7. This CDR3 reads CASSSRTGGFQETQYF. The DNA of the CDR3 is TGTGCCAGCAGCTCCCGAACAGGGGGCTTCCAAGAGACCCAGTACTTC.

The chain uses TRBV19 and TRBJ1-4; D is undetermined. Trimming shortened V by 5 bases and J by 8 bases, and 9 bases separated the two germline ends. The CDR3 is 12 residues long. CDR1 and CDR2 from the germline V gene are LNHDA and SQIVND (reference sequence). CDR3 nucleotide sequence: TGTGCCAGTAGTGGAGGCACCGAAAAACTGTTTTTT. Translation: CASSGGTEKLFF.

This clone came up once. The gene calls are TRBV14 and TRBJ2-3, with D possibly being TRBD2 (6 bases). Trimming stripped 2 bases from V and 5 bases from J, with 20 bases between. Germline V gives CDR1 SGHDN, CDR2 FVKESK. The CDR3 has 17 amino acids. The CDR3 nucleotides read TGTGCCAGCAGCCAATTAGCGGCCCGGGGTTTTGGAGATACGCAGTATTTT. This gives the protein CASSQLAARGFGDTQYF.

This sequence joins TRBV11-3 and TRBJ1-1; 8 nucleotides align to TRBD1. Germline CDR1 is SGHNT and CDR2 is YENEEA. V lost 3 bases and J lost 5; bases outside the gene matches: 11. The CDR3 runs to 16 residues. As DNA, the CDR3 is TGTGCCAGCAGCTTGGGGGGTGGACAGGGACGGACTGAAGCTTTCTTT. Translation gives CASSLGGGQGRTEAFF.

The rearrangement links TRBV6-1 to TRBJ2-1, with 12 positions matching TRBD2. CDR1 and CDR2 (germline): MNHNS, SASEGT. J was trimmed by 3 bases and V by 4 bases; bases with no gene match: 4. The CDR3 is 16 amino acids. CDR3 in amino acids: CASSGILAGGYNEQFF. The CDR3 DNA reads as TGTGCCAGCAGTGGAATACTAGCGGGGGGCTACAATGAGCAGTTCTTC.